The entry below gives a single T cell receptor beta chain sequence along with its context. The antigen this receptor binds is unknown. Per-base quality was not reported, and no clone a single base away is much larger than it. Reading from cysteine to phenylalanine, the CDR3 counts 13 amino acids. Of the read, only the CDR3 DNA is kept; its 39 bases are in frame from base 1. The trim is 4 bases for V and 2 bases for J, with a gap of 8 bases between the germline ends. CDR1 and CDR2, per the germline V gene, are SGHRS and YFSETQ. Library construction relied on the immunoSEQ multiplex PCR assay. For the multiplex PCR, a mixture combining 60 forward primers for TCR Vbeta segments and 13 reverse primers for TCR Jbeta segments was used. Amplification of the CDR3 region of rearranged TCR beta genes was performed with a multiplex PCR assay on genomic DNA. The Illumina HiSeq System was used to sequence the amplified TCR beta libraries as 87-base-pair reads. From the authors' description of their analysis: A later analysis counted tens of millions of unique TCR beta chains across the 550 to 700 repertoires, and roughly 9.9 million of these chains were shared by at least two donors. Raw reads were error-corrected and collapsed into unique sequences with a nearest-neighbor algorithm that merged closely related sequences to remove PCR and sequencing errors. Alignment of CDR3 sequences to IMGT reference sequences was used to assign V, D and J gene segments. Each retained sequence needed at least a six-nucleotide match to both a V gene segment and a J gene segment. A rearrangement counted as productive if the CDR3 had no stop codons and remained in frame with V and J, and every other rearrangement counted as non-productive. CDR3 was defined by IMGT convention, running from the second conserved V-encoded cysteine to the conserved J-encoded phenylalanine. In an earlier analysis of 550 to 650 of the donors, sequences lacking an unambiguous match to a single V gene segment were excluded. In an earlier analysis of 587 of the donors, V segments were called functional above 56.7% productive rearrangements and were called segregating when the between-donor standard deviation exceeded 5%. A statistical classification framework was built to diagnose cytomegalovirus status from the catalog of TCR beta chain sequences. In a later analysis, TCR nucleotide sequences were compared against IMGT/GENE-DB human TR gene sequences so that V and J genes could be assigned. A later analysis assigned CDR3 sequences and most-parsimonious VDJ recombination scenarios with the TCRdist pipeline. In a later analysis, each TCR beta chain was defined by its CDR3 amino acid sequence together with its V-gene family, and reads without a unique V-gene family were excluded. A later analysis removed 550 to 650 highly shared, low-generation-probability nucleotide sequences to deal with suspected cross-contamination and a sequencing artifact. A later analysis calculated a clonal expansion index for each public chain from normalized within-repertoire ranks of inferred template counts. Generation probabilities in a later analysis came from a VDJ recombination model fitted to out-of-frame rearrangements, and those results were checked against IGoR. A later analysis scored TCR-TCR, TCR-HLA and TCR-CMV co-occurrence with hypergeometric tests, applying a repertoire-size bias correction to TCR pairs. To estimate false discovery rates, a later analysis permuted the HLA or CMV assignments 20 times. In a later analysis, co-occurring TCRs were grouped using DBSCAN, with TCRdist sequence similarity added in when clustering inside HLA-allele-positive subsets. For co-occurrence clustering, repertoires with fewer than 30,000 or more than 120,000 public chains were excluded, along with roughly 5 repertoires with anomalous nucleotide sharing. TCRdb retrieved this table from immuneACCESS and kept in-frame rearrangements only. Not all clones are present; in checked studies, unresolved V genes account for under half, and no reason is known for the remainder. V and J calls and clone size follow that table, whereas D and trimming were derived from the DNA. The sample table contains some 130,000 clones; only one count was recorded for roughly 80% of them. The biggest ten clones account for 2.5% to 3.5% of the sample.

The entry originates in a study of cytomegalovirus exposure and HLA in healthy donors (dated by TCRdb to about 2017). Background for the entire study: An earlier analysis of some 600 of the donors reported approximately 280 Gb of sequence data and approximately 120 million unique TCR beta sequences obtained from around 180 million T cells. An early release that covered more than 550 HLA-typed donors contained 300 to 350 gigabases of sequencing data and 75 million to 100 million unique TCR sequences. Of the roughly 400 genotyped donors, 65% to 90% were placed in the genetic ancestry cluster associated with self-reported Caucasian donors. The study aimed to test whether signatures of past pathogen exposure could be identified by cataloging public T cell receptors. The study used immunosequencing to profile the T cell repertoires of approximately 630 subjects and linked those repertoires to cytomegalovirus serostatus. In addition to the first cohort of hundreds of subjects, a separate validation cohort of 120 different subjects was used. To predict cytomegalovirus infection status, the study combined high-throughput TCR immunosequencing, statistical association of individual TCRs with disease status, and machine learning. In a later analysis, previously published TCR beta repertoires from about 670 donors were re-analyzed and high-resolution HLA genotyping was added so that TCR occurrence patterns could be studied. In the later analysis, no new phenotypic data were used to find candidate immune exposures; instead, reliance was placed on TCR beta sequences and their occurrence across donors. An earlier analysis of roughly 580 of the donors used high-throughput TCR beta sequencing to judge whether each TCR beta V gene segment behaved as functional or pseudogenic. Donor age, sex, ethnicity and CMV serostatus were compiled together with the repertoire data. A later genetic analysis took genome-wide SNP genotypes for about three fifths of the 666 donors and used that subset as a discovery cohort. Every discovery cohort repertoire had been produced on one sequencing platform. HLA typing covered class I and class II loci at four-digit resolution. The number of donors typed differed by locus, with 629-630 for A, B, C, DRB1 and DQB1, roughly 520 for DQA1, 600 to 610 for DPA1, and approximately 470 for DPB1. Several DR-DQ haplotypes were treated as single units for association and clustering because of strong linkage in the cohort. Among around 400 genotyped donors of the cohort, an average of approximately 240,000 unique TCR beta nucleotide sequences was sequenced per donor, of which approximately 19% were non-productive.

General findings and caveats noted by the study authors: At a false discovery rate of 0.05, a later analysis linked fewer than 20,000 TCR beta sequences to specific HLA alleles. Three of the identified cytomegalovirus-associated TCR beta chains were confirmed in vitro to be specific for cytomegalovirus antigens. Because counts were too low, roughly 17 rarely observed V segments, including chromosome 9 orphons, were left out of the earlier analysis of a few hundred of the donors. The authors suggested that the approach could potentially be extended to other disease states and immunological phenotypes. In a later genetic analysis, fewer N-insertions in productive TCRs were reported among donors in an Asian-associated ancestry cluster than the 666-donor mean. Roughly uniform sequencing depth across donors was assumed in presence/absence analyses, although this assumption may not hold. A later genetic analysis associated a missense DCLRE1C variant with V-gene and J-gene trimming of TCR beta chains, and an independent cohort replicated the association. Some IMGT-functional V segments, including TRBV6-2 and TRBV6-3, could not be distinguished by the 87-base-pair reads and were therefore excluded. In both the original and validation cohorts, the classifier was reported to diagnose cytomegalovirus status with high specificity and sensitivity. A later analysis found that HLA-associated TCR beta chains were more clonally expanded and had lower generation probabilities than equally common non-associated chains. According to a later analysis, parvovirus B19, influenza, CMV and Epstein-Barr virus appeared linked to several top co-occurrence clusters. Because some donors lacked HLA typing at each locus, the association tests relied only on the typed subset. For the cohort, immune exposure information was limited to CMV serostatus. The cohort was sequenced for TCR beta chains only, and without alpha or paired-chain data the features that could be detected were limited. A further reported finding was that TCR beta sequences accurately predicted the HLA-A and HLA-B alleles for most subjects in the first cohort. Most CMV-associated TCR beta chains appeared to be HLA-restricted in a later analysis, and the HLA associations seemed to be driven largely by CMV exposure. A cluster of highly shared sequence variants was judged likely to be a technical artifact of the sequencing pipeline. Broadly in line with IMGT annotations, most TCR beta V segments showed up in productive rearrangements about 90% or about 30% of the time in an earlier analysis of some 590 of the donors. Correlated functional status among segregating V segments might reflect linkage disequilibrium, but an unknown experimental factor could not be ruled out. In the study, 164 TCR beta chains were listed as associated with cytomegalovirus. A later analysis found that TCR association rates varied across HLA loci, with DRB1 alleles showing the most associated TCRs and HLA-C alleles the fewest. While some public TCRs were present in many individuals, most TCR sequences turned up only very rarely across donors. Strong co-occurrence of HLA alleles, especially DR and DQ, made assigning TCR associations to individual alleles difficult.

In total, 666 healthy bone marrow donors made up the cohort. All cohort members were sampled while nominally healthy, although unrecorded immune exposures were likely present. The donor was CMV seropositive and was included in the group of approximately 310 seropositive cohort members. Each donor provided a peripheral blood sample, and peripheral blood mononuclear cells were used for TCR beta sequencing. The Qiagen DNeasy Blood Extraction Kit was used to extract genomic DNA from the blood cell samples. The specimen was PBMCs. The source is a woman in her thirties in good health and CMV-seropositive. This chain is built from TRBV5-1 and TRBJ2-3, and perhaps TRBD1 as D gene, on 6 matching bases. DNA sequence: TGCGCCAGCAGCACAGGGACCACAGATACGCAGTATTTT. It encodes CASSTGTTDTQYF.